The rows below give T cell receptor beta chains drawn from one sample of a study of beta chain features in type 1 diabetes. Method: immunoSEQ multiplex PCR; TCRdb's copy keeps in-frame clones and lacks some. The sample lists more than 150,000 clones, about 13% occurring once. Source material: central memory CD4+ T cells from blood. The receptors were gathered from a woman aged 18-29 years in good health. The CDR3 runs from the conserved cysteine through the conserved F or W. A D gene is named only where the DNA matches it firmly. Clone size is stated in some rows and not others, as once, few, many or a class when expanded.

d_call: TRBD1
j_call: TRBJ1-2
clone_size: few
v_call: TRBV2
cdr3_aa: CASSGTGVTGYTF
cdr3_nt: TGTGCCAGCAGTGGGACAGGGGTGACGGGCTACACCTTC

d_call: TRBD1
j_call: TRBJ2-7
clone_size: -
v_call: TRBV7-2
cdr3_aa: CASSLALGQTYEQYF
cdr3_nt: TGTGCCAGCAGCTTAGCTCTGGGACAGACCTACGAGCAGTACTTC

d_call: -
j_call: TRBJ1-2
clone_size: -
v_call: TRBV19
cdr3_aa: CASSIDRRRDTNYGYTF
cdr3_nt: TGTGCCAGTAGTATAGACCGCAGGCGGGATACTAACTATGGCTACACCTTC

d_call: TRBD2
j_call: TRBJ2-5
clone_size: -
v_call: TRBV5-1
cdr3_aa: CASSSTPGLAGEETQYF
cdr3_nt: TGCGCCAGCAGCTCGACGCCGGGACTAGCGGGAGAAGAGACCCAGTACTTC

d_call: TRBD1
j_call: TRBJ2-1
clone_size: -
v_call: TRBV5-1
cdr3_aa: CASSVFQGAFYNEQFF
cdr3_nt: TGCGCCAGCAGCGTCTTCCAGGGGGCCTTCTACAATGAGCAGTTCTTC

d_call: TRBD2
j_call: TRBJ2-5
clone_size: -
v_call: TRBV9
cdr3_aa: CASSPIGTSGYQETQYF
cdr3_nt: TGTGCCAGCAGCCCGATAGGGACTAGCGGTTACCAAGAGACCCAGTACTTC

d_call: -
j_call: TRBJ2-1
clone_size: few
v_call: TRBV29-1
cdr3_aa: CSVNIWGIETYNEQFF
cdr3_nt: TGCAGCGTTAATATTTGGGGCATCGAAACCTACAATGAGCAGTTCTTC

d_call: TRBD1
j_call: TRBJ1-2
clone_size: few
v_call: TRBV5-4
cdr3_aa: CASSRRDRGNYGYTF
cdr3_nt: TGTGCCAGCAGCCGACGGGACAGGGGTAACTATGGCTACACCTTC

d_call: TRBD1
j_call: TRBJ1-5
clone_size: few
v_call: TRBV28
cdr3_aa: CASRQGTASNQPQHF
cdr3_nt: TGTGCCAGCAGGCAAGGGACAGCAAGCAATCAGCCCCAGCATTTT

d_call: -
j_call: TRBJ2-1
clone_size: few
v_call: TRBV25-1
cdr3_aa: CASSITGRYNEQFF
cdr3_nt: TGTGCCAGCAGTATAACGGGAAGATACAATGAGCAGTTCTTC

d_call: -
j_call: TRBJ2-1
clone_size: -
v_call: TRBV11-2
cdr3_aa: CASSPYGSGFNEQFF
cdr3_nt: TGTGCCAGCAGCCCATACGGTAGTGGTTTCAATGAGCAGTTCTTC

d_call: TRBD2
j_call: TRBJ2-1
clone_size: few
v_call: TRBV7-9
cdr3_aa: CASSPVAGGPGNEQFF
cdr3_nt: TGTGCCAGCAGCCCCGTAGCGGGAGGGCCGGGGAATGAGCAGTTCTTC

d_call: TRBD1
j_call: TRBJ2-1
clone_size: few
v_call: TRBV18
cdr3_aa: CASSFRTGGVSNEQFF
cdr3_nt: TGTGCCAGCTCATTCAGAACAGGGGGCGTCTCAAATGAGCAGTTCTTC

d_call: TRBD2
j_call: TRBJ2-1
clone_size: few
v_call: TRBV4-3
cdr3_aa: CASSQGARGGGSNEQFF
cdr3_nt: TGCGCCAGCAGCCAAGGTGCCCGGGGGGGAGGGAGCAATGAGCAGTTCTTC

d_call: TRBD2
j_call: TRBJ2-3
clone_size: few
v_call: TRBV7-2
cdr3_aa: CASSLVTGLAADTQYF
cdr3_nt: TGTGCCAGCAGCTTAGTTACGGGACTAGCTGCAGATACGCAGTATTTT

d_call: -
j_call: TRBJ2-2
clone_size: -
v_call: TRBV4-3
cdr3_aa: CASSQDGTSFLSGKTNTGELFF
cdr3_nt: TGCGCCAGCAGCCAAGACGGGACATCCTTCCTCAGCGGGAAAACGAACACCGGGGAGCTGTTTTTT

d_call: TRBD2
j_call: TRBJ2-1
clone_size: few
v_call: TRBV7-7
cdr3_aa: CASSINSGRGYEQFF
cdr3_nt: TGTGCCAGCAGCATAAATAGCGGGAGGGGCTATGAGCAGTTCTTC

d_call: -
j_call: TRBJ1-5
clone_size: few
v_call: TRBV6-6
cdr3_aa: CASSPNTGTSNQPQHF
cdr3_nt: TGTGCCAGCAGTCCGAACACAGGGACGAGCAATCAGCCCCAGCATTTT

d_call: TRBD2
j_call: TRBJ2-4
clone_size: -
v_call: TRBV6-5
cdr3_aa: CASRGTSGGGNIQYF
cdr3_nt: TGTGCCAGCAGGGGGACTAGCGGCGGGGGGAACATTCAGTACTTC

d_call: -
j_call: TRBJ1-1
clone_size: few
v_call: TRBV9
cdr3_aa: CASSVGTGLMNTEAFF
cdr3_nt: TGTGCCAGCAGCGTGGGAACAGGCCTTATGAACACTGAAGCTTTCTTT

d_call: TRBD2
j_call: TRBJ2-1
clone_size: few
v_call: TRBV5-1
cdr3_aa: CASSLDSGRGEQFF
cdr3_nt: TGCGCCAGCAGCTTGGATAGCGGGAGGGGTGAGCAGTTCTTC

d_call: TRBD1
j_call: TRBJ1-3
clone_size: few
v_call: TRBV2
cdr3_aa: CASRTSGGSGNTIYF
cdr3_nt: TGTGCCAGCAGAACCTCAGGGGGTTCTGGAAACACCATATATTTT

d_call: -
j_call: TRBJ2-1
clone_size: -
v_call: TRBV10-3
cdr3_aa: CAISLLAGHEQFF
cdr3_nt: TGTGCCATCAGTCTACTAGCAGGTCATGAGCAGTTCTTC

d_call: -
j_call: TRBJ1-5
clone_size: -
v_call: TRBV9
cdr3_aa: CASSPGGGGDNQPQHF
cdr3_nt: TGTGCCAGCAGCCCCGGAGGAGGGGGGGATAATCAGCCCCAGCATTTT

d_call: -
j_call: TRBJ2-7
clone_size: few
v_call: TRBV19
cdr3_aa: CARSTVYEQYF
cdr3_nt: TGTGCCCGGTCGACAGTCTACGAGCAGTACTTC

d_call: TRBD1
j_call: TRBJ1-2
clone_size: many
v_call: TRBV6-1
cdr3_aa: CASSMDRGQGYGYTF
cdr3_nt: TGTGCCAGCAGTATGGACAGGGGGCAGGGCTATGGCTACACCTTC

d_call: -
j_call: TRBJ2-7
clone_size: few
v_call: TRBV7-8
cdr3_aa: CASSSWDSAYEQYF
cdr3_nt: TGTGCCAGCAGCTCCTGGGACTCCGCCTACGAGCAGTACTTC